This TCR beta chain is from a study of blood T cell repertoires in COVID-19 (dated by TCRdb to the early 2020s). Background for the entire study: Recovered participants in ImmuneRACE Cohort 3 were defined as having two consecutive negative NP/OP PCR tests, clearance from a healthcare professional, or resolution of symptoms. The dataset comprised deeply sampled blood TCRbeta repertoires from subjects exposed to, actively infected with, or recovered from COVID-19. The repertoires were made available in a free public database intended to serve as a resource for research on the immune response to SARS-CoV-2. Where HLA class I and class II types were available, the types were taken from metadata supplied by the sample provider, not from assay-based typing. A de-identified subject ID, COVID-19 status, age in years and sex were almost always included in the sample metadata. The prospective study material was composed of cDNA or gDNA derived from T cells, B-cell-depleted T cells, or PBMCs. Samples from collaborators originated in the United States, Italy and Spain and spanned both the acute and convalescent phases of COVID-19. Samples came from the ongoing ImmuneRACE study (first 160 participants) plus 1,254 subjects from 6 global collaborators. Study-wide findings and limitations: Clinical and demographic metadata were provided uncurated, with the amount varying by source and participant.

TCRbeta CDR3 regions were amplified from genomic DNA by means of the immunoSEQ Assay, a bias-controlled multiplex PCR. The authors' analysis ran thus. Within the assay, amplification of reference gene primers was used to estimate how many nucleated cells each sample contained. To quantify the absolute abundance of each unique TCRbeta CDR3 rearrangement, sequence reads were collapsed and filtered. For each sample, productive Simpson clonality was calculated as the square root of Simpson's diversity index over productive rearrangements. TCRdb holds this immuneACCESS table with in-frame rearrangements only. Some clones are missing; in checked studies, unresolved V genes explain under half, and the rest has no known cause. V and J calls plus clone size are reproduced from that table; the DNA served to infer D and trimming. This sample is represented by 350,000 to 400,000 clones; about 89% of them were singletons. Roughly 1.9% of the sample goes to the ten largest clones.

On this clone itself: Its antigen is not yet known. Qualities for individual bases were not recorded, and no much larger clone is one base off.

In the prospective study, participants were about 18 to 95 years old, resided in about two dozen geographic areas of the United States, and were enrolled through a virtual design. Cohort assignment in the prospective study relied on participant-reported clinical history from a screening survey and a study questionnaire. Mobile phlebotomists in the prospective study collected whole blood, serum and a nasopharyngeal or oropharyngeal swab from every participant. Participants in the prospective study had the option to provide additional blood draws and questionnaires over a roughly two-month period. Prospective study blood samples were shipped either frozen or at room temperature before DNA extraction. The receptor comes from a middle-aged man in a cohort exposed to, infected with or recovered from COVID-19 (not recorded which). The sequenced sample was PBMCs or T cells enriched from blood (not recorded which).

CDR3 protein: CASSMPGGEGTNTIYF. The bases read TGTGCCAGCAGCATGCCGGGTGGCGAGGGCACGAACACCATATATTTT. Recombination joined TRBV5-4 with TRBJ1-3; confidence is insufficient to name the D gene. Trimming costs V 4 bases and J 7 bases, and their ends lie 21 bases apart. From the germline V gene (reference sequence), CDR1 is SGHNT and CDR2 is YYREEE. The CDR3 runs 16 amino acids, cysteine and phenylalanine included. The DNA shown is the 48-base CDR3, in frame from base 1. The CDR3, completed at both ends by the reference TRBV5-4 and TRBJ1-3 genes, gives the full variable domain ETGVTQSPTHLIKTRGQQVTLRCSSQSGHNTVSWYQQALGQGPQFIFQYYREEENGRGNFPPRFSGLQFPNYSSELNVNALELDDSALYLCASSMPGGEGTNTIYFGEGSWLTVV.